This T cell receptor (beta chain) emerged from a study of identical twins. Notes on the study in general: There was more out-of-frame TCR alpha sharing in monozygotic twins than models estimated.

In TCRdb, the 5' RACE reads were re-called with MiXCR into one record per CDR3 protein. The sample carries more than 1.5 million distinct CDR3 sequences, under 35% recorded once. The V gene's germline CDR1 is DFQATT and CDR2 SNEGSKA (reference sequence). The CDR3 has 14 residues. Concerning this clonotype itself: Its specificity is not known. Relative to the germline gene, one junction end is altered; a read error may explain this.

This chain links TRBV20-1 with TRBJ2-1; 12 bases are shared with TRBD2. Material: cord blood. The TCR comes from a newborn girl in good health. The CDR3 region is CGATGLAGRNEQFF. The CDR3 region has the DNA TGCGGTGCTACCGGACTAGCGGGACGGAATGAGCAGTTCTTC.